Detailed here is one T cell receptor (beta chain). The entry originates in a study of technical replicates of blood from a few donors. Germline CDR1 SQVTM, CDR2 ANQGSEA. The V end was cut by 5 bases, the J end by 0 bases, with 14 bases between. The CDR3 consists of 16 residues. TCRdb keeps only in-frame clones here, not all; method: immunoSEQ multiplex PCR. The sample yields over 70,000 clones, more than 90% seen once. Sequencing used PBMCs. The chain links TRBV29-1 to TRBJ2-6; D ambiguous. The clonotype was recovered from a human donor in good health. Some clones in this sample may be carry-over from other donors' samples. CDR3 sequence (DNA): TGCAGCGTTTTCTCAGACATAAACTCTGGGGCCAACGTCCTGACTTTC. It is translated as CSVFSDINSGANVLTF.